The rows below give T cell receptor beta chains drawn from one sample of a study of control samples from healthy donors and cancer patients. The repertoire was sequenced with immunoSEQ multiplex PCR; TCRdb's copy has only in-frame clones and lacks some. Of almost 40,000 clones detected, around 82% appear once; the ten largest clones hold approximately 21%. The sample consisted of PBMCs. The receptors originated from an older woman with lung cancer. Both conserved end residues are part of each CDR3. A D gene is named only where the DNA matches it firmly. Clone size is shown for a subset of rows, as once, few, many or a class of expanded clone.

CDR3 DNA: TGTGCCAGCAGCGTAGCGACGGGTCAGCCCCAGCATTTT
CDR3 protein: CASSVATGQPQHF
D gene: NA
V gene: TRBV9
clone size: NA
J gene: TRBJ1-5

CDR3 DNA: TGTGCCAGCAGCCAAAGGGGGTCCGGGTTTGGGCAGTATTTT
CDR3 protein: CASSQRGSGFGQYF
D gene: NA
V gene: TRBV3-1/TRBV3-2
clone size: NA
J gene: TRBJ2-3

CDR3 DNA: TGTGCCAGCAGCTTTGGACAGGGGCCTAGCGAGCAGTACTTC
CDR3 protein: CASSFGQGPSEQYF
D gene: TRBD1
V gene: TRBV3-1/TRBV3-2
clone size: NA
J gene: TRBJ2-7

CDR3 DNA: TGTGCCAGCAGCCAGGGGGGTGGGGTAACGGGAAACACCATATATTTT
CDR3 protein: CASSQGGGVTGNTIYF
D gene: TRBD1
V gene: TRBV7-2
clone size: NA
J gene: TRBJ1-3

CDR3 DNA: TGTGCCAGCAGCTTGTGGAGGGGCACTGAAGCTTTCTTT
CDR3 protein: CASSLWRGTEAFF
D gene: NA
V gene: TRBV5-5
clone size: NA
J gene: TRBJ1-1

CDR3 DNA: TGCGCCAGCAGCTTGGGCGGGAGCGACGGGGAGCTGTTTTTT
CDR3 protein: CASSLGGSDGELFF
D gene: TRBD2
V gene: TRBV5-1
clone size: NA
J gene: TRBJ2-2

CDR3 DNA: TGCAGCGTTGAAGGTGGGCCCAAGAACACTGAAGCTTTCTTT
CDR3 protein: CSVEGGPKNTEAFF
D gene: NA
V gene: TRBV29-1
clone size: NA
J gene: TRBJ1-1

CDR3 DNA: TGTGCCAGCAGCTTAGTGCGGGGGGCGAATGAGCAGTTCTTC
CDR3 protein: CASSLVRGANEQFF
D gene: TRBD2
V gene: TRBV7-9
clone size: NA
J gene: TRBJ2-1

CDR3 DNA: TGTGCCAGCAGCCTATTCTACGAGCAGTACTTC
CDR3 protein: CASSLFYEQYF
D gene: NA
V gene: TRBV2
clone size: NA
J gene: TRBJ2-7

CDR3 DNA: TGTGCCAGCTCACCACCGTGGACCACTAGGGTGTTCTTC
CDR3 protein: CASSPPWTTRVFF
D gene: NA
V gene: TRBV18
clone size: NA
J gene: TRBJ2-1

CDR3 DNA: TGCGCCACCAGCCTACGGGGGGGGACAGGGATCTACGAGCAGTACTTC
CDR3 protein: CATSLRGGTGIYEQYF
D gene: NA
V gene: TRBV4-1
clone size: NA
J gene: TRBJ2-7

CDR3 DNA: TGTGCCAGCAGCTCCGGACTAGCGAGCCTGTCGCGGGAGACCCAGTACTTC
CDR3 protein: CASSSGLASLSRETQYF
D gene: TRBD2
V gene: TRBV5-6
clone size: NA
J gene: TRBJ2-5

CDR3 DNA: TGTGCCAGCAGCCAAGGGTGGACGGGAGATACGCAGTATTTT
CDR3 protein: CASSQGWTGDTQYF
D gene: NA
V gene: TRBV3-1/TRBV3-2
clone size: NA
J gene: TRBJ2-3

CDR3 DNA: TGTGCCAGCTCACCCCCCATCAGGGAAGCTTTCTTT
CDR3 protein: CASSPPIREAFF
D gene: NA
V gene: TRBV18
clone size: medium-sized
J gene: TRBJ1-1

CDR3 DNA: TGCAGTGCTAGTAGGCCAGCGATGAACACTGAAGCTTTCTTT
CDR3 protein: CSASRPAMNTEAFF
D gene: NA
V gene: TRBV20-1
clone size: NA
J gene: TRBJ1-1

CDR3 DNA: TGTGCCAGCAGCGTTCAGGATAAGCAGTACTTC
CDR3 protein: CASSVQDKQYF
D gene: NA
V gene: TRBV7-2
clone size: NA
J gene: TRBJ2-7

CDR3 DNA: TGTGCCAGCAGCTTGGGACCGGACTATGGCTACACCTTC
CDR3 protein: CASSLGPDYGYTF
D gene: NA
V gene: TRBV11-2
clone size: few
J gene: TRBJ1-2